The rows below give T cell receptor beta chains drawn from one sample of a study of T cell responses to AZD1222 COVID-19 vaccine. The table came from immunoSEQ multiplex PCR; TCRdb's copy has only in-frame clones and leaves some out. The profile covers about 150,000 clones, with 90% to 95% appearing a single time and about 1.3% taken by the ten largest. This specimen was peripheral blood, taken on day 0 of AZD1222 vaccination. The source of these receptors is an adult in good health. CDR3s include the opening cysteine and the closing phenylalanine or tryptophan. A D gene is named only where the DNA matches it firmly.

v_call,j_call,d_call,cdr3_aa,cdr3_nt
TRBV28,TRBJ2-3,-,CASRKLPDTQYF,TGTGCCAGCAGAAAACTCCCAGATACGCAGTATTTT
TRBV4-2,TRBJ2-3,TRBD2,CASSQRGGTDTQYF,TGTGCCAGCAGCCAGCGGGGGGGCACAGATACGCAGTATTTT
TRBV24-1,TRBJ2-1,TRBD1,CATSDNRGRGNEQFF,TGTGCCACCAGTGACAACAGGGGGCGCGGGAATGAGCAGTTCTTC
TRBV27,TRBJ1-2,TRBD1,CASSFNGDRGYGYTF,TGTGCCAGCAGTTTCAATGGGGACAGGGGCTATGGCTACACCTTC
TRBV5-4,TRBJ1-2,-,CASSPTGNYGYTF,TGTGCCAGCAGCCCTACAGGGAACTATGGCTACACCTTC
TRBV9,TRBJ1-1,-,CASSPRGVNTEAFF,TGTGCCAGCAGCCCGCGGGGGGTGAACACTGAAGCTTTCTTT
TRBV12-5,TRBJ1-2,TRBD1,CASGPRTGGGYTF,TGTGCTAGTGGTCCTAGGACAGGGGGCGGCTACACCTTC
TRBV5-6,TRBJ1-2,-,CASSLEGVTSNYGYTF,TGTGCCAGCAGCCTCGAGGGCGTCACATCGAACTATGGCTACACCTTC
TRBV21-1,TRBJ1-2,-,CASSPGQGDWNYGYTF,TGTGCCAGCAGTCCCGGACAGGGCGATTGGAACTATGGCTACACCTTC
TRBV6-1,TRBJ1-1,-,CASSENGGYTEAFF,TGTGCCAGCAGTGAAAACGGGGGCTACACTGAAGCTTTCTTT
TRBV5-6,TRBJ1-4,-,CASSLVGEGTEKLFF,TGTGCCAGCAGCTTGGTTGGGGAAGGGACAGAAAAACTGTTTTTT
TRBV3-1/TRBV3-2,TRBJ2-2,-,CASSQGIQGYTGELFF,TGTGCCAGCAGCCAAGGGATCCAAGGGTACACCGGGGAGCTGTTTTTT
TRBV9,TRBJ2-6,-,CASSVVRLSISGANVLTF,TGTGCCAGCAGCGTAGTTCGGTTAAGTATCTCTGGGGCCAACGTCCTGACTTTC
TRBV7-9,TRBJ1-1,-,CASSLGRNTEAFF,TGTGCCAGCAGCTTAGGGCGGAACACTGAAGCTTTCTTT
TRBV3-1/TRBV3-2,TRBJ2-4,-,CASSQGIRAKNIQYF,TGTGCCAGCAGCCAAGGGATCCGAGCCAAAAACATTCAGTACTTC
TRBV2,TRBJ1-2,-,CASSDRGAANYGYTF,TGTGCCAGCAGTGACCGCGGGGCCGCTAACTATGGCTACACCTTC
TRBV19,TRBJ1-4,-,CASMRGANEKLFF,TGTGCCAGTATGCGGGGCGCGAATGAAAAACTGTTTTTT
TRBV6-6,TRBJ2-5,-,CASSSDLDIQETQYF,TGTGCCAGCAGTTCCGACCTAGATATTCAAGAGACCCAGTACTTC
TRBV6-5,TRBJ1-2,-,CASRVPGVSGNGYTF,TGTGCCAGCAGGGTCCCCGGGGTATCCGGAAATGGCTACACCTTC